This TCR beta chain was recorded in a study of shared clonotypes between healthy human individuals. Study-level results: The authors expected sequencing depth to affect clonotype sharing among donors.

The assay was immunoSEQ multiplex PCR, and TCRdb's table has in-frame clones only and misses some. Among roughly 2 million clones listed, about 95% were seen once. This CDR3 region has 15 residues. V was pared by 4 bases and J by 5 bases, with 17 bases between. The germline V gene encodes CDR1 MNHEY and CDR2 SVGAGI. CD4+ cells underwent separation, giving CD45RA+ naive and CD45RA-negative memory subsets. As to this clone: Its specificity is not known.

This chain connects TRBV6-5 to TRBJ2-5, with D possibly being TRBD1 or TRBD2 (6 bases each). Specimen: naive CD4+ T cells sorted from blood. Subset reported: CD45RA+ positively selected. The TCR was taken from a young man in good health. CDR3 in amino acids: CASSSLGGPGETQYF. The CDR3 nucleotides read TGTGCCAGCAGTTCCCTGGGGGGCCCCGGGGAGACCCAGTACTTC.